The subject of this entry is one T cell receptor beta chain. At one end the junction does not follow the germline gene, possibly because of a read error. With TRAV- and TRBV-specific primers, first-strand cDNA was made, covering the alpha and beta chains. The PCR that amplified TCRs ran for approximately 20 cycles, relying on a constant-region primer and a V-primer adapter. One entry per CDR3 protein, called by TCRdb with MiXCR from the reads. The sample includes 45,000 or so distinct CDR3 sequences, 25% to 30% of them seen just once. This record comes from a study of low-dose radiotherapy and immunotherapy resistance in tumors. Across the whole study: Given every two weeks, intravenous cyclophosphamide 200 mg/m2 preceded radiation and immunotherapy by one day.

Time point described: after trial treatment. Regarding treatment: LDRT plus nivolumab, ipilimumab, low-dose cyclophosphamide and aspirin (RACIN trial). Every donor's regimen consisted of nivolumab, ipilimumab, aspirin, low-dose cyclophosphamide and low-dose radiotherapy. CDR1 and CDR2 from the germline V gene are SGHRS and YFSETQ. There are 15 residues in the CDR3. This TCR came from a male donor with prostate cancer. The chain couples TRBV5-1 to TRBJ1-5, with D possibly TRBD1 on 5 matching bases. The source material was PBMCs, sampled after low-dose radiotherapy plus immunotherapy. The CDR3 sequence: CASSLEGVSNQPQHF. CDR3 in DNA: TGCGCCAGCAGCTTGGAAGGGGTTAGCAATCAGCCCCAGCACTTT.